This TCR beta chain is drawn from a study of post-analysis software for immune sequencing data. Overall study: The patients showed relapsing-remitting, secondary progressive and progressive-relapsing multiple sclerosis courses.

This clonotype was counted between two and nine times. Its cognate antigen is unknown. Per germline, CDR1 SGHNT and CDR2 YYREEE (reference sequence). The CDR3 covers 15 residues. The trim removed 3 bases at V and 3 bases at J, leaving 9 bases unmatched. Built from TCR beta cDNA, the libraries had unique molecular identifiers in them. The yield from roughly 1 to 10 million T cells was roughly 500,000 cDNA molecules in total. TCRdb reprocessed the PCR reads via MiXCR and lists one record per CDR3 protein. Of about 540,000 distinct CDR3 sequences in the sample, approximately 34% are singletons; the top ten hold about 6%. Overall study results and limits: Strong co-clustering by F measure was seen for same-batch samples. TRBV5-6, TRBV5-1 and TRBV20-1 were among roughly five TRBV segments more frequent in patients than controls. When compared against controls, multiple sclerosis patients showed significantly lower normalized Chao1 diversity.

The origin of this receptor is a girl aged 2-17 years with multiple sclerosis. Input material: blood. The chain carries TRBV5-4 and TRBJ2-7; 7 bases align to TRBD1. CDR3 loop: CASSSALQGHYEQYF. The CDR3 region has the DNA TGTGCCAGCAGCTCCGCGCTACAGGGGCACTACGAGCAGTACTTC.